The rows below give T cell receptor beta chains drawn from one sample of a study of T-cell reconstitution after alpha-beta-depleted transplantation in children. TCRdb fed the PCR reads into MiXCR, producing one record per CDR3 protein. The sample holds approximately 130,000 distinct CDR3 sequences, roughly 10% seen once. Material: PBMCs, mostly from graft donor cells, obtained 180 days after TCRalphabeta/CD19-depleted stem cell transplant. The receptors were gathered from a girl under three years old who had a stem cell transplant for combined immunodeficiency, so the T cells may come from the graft donor. CDR3s leave out the opening cysteine and the closing phenylalanine or tryptophan. The order of the fields is V gene, J gene, clone size, CDR3 protein. Only some rows state a clone size, as once, few, many or a class for expanded clones.

TRBV12-3/TRBV12-4,TRBJ2-7,many,ASSWTGGPYEQY
TRBV7-2,TRBJ2-7,few,ASSSNRVSYEQY
TRBV10-3,TRBJ2-5,few,AIRETRGETQY
TRBV5-1,TRBJ2-3,-,ASSYGGGSQY
TRBV29-1,TRBJ2-7,few,SVGVGPSYEQY
TRBV9,TRBJ2-3,-,ASSVDRVTDTQY
TRBV7-3,TRBJ2-2,-,ASSSAGGSNTWELF
TRBV10-3,TRBJ2-1,few,AIRGTGAREQF
TRBV18,TRBJ2-7,-,ASSPEKGEQY
TRBV20-1,TRBJ2-3,few,SALGSGGTDTQY
TRBV19,TRBJ2-1,few,ASRRGGVLNEQF
TRBV4-1,TRBJ1-5,-,ASSLLGDQPQH
TRBV10-3,TRBJ2-7,-,AISDQEPGEQY
TRBV7-2,TRBJ2-2,-,ASSRTRGGFEAGELF
TRBV10-3,TRBJ1-6,many,AIEAGDNSPLH
TRBV28,TRBJ2-7,-,ASSFMGLAYEQY
TRBV20-1,TRBJ2-7,few,SAEPGQGIDEQY
TRBV20-1,TRBJ2-5,many,SVASETQY
TRBV5-1,TRBJ2-7,-,ASSLGGGASYEQY
TRBV5-1,TRBJ1-3,many,ASSLDSNTIY
TRBV5-1,TRBJ2-1,-,ASSLDRVTYNEQF
TRBV9,TRBJ1-2,-,ASSVVPAELPYGYT
TRBV7-7,TRBJ2-5,-,ASSLVSREETQY
TRBV10-3,TRBJ2-7,many,AISDPGYTYEQY
TRBV27,TRBJ2-1,-,ASSLSSPWVNEQF
TRBV20-1,TRBJ1-4,-,SARPLWGRQEKLF
TRBV7-2,TRBJ2-2,few,ASSSASTSNTGELF
TRBV20-1,TRBJ2-3,-,SARREGLASNTQY
TRBV7-2,TRBJ2-3,few,ASSLNGVRTDTQY
TRBV20-1,TRBJ2-7,few,SAISPGQGAYEQY
TRBV12-3/TRBV12-4,TRBJ2-6,few,ASGPGGAGANVLT
TRBV4-3,TRBJ1-1,-,ASSRMSRDTEAF
TRBV18,TRBJ2-3,-,ASSPSARRRDTQY
TRBV29-1,TRBJ1-5,-,SVAGNNQPQH
TRBV6-5,TRBJ2-1,-,ASSRWNEQF
TRBV7-8,TRBJ2-3,many,ASSLMGATDTQY
TRBV12-3/TRBV12-4,TRBJ2-5,many,ASSLTPPQY
TRBV4-2,TRBJ2-7,few,ASSQGRVSKPSYEQY
TRBV18,TRBJ2-5,many,ASSPMGKETQY
TRBV5-6,TRBJ1-2,-,ASSLGGPSYGYT
TRBV20-1,TRBJ2-3,-,SARILAGVGDTQY
TRBV6-2/TRBV6-3,TRBJ2-7,-,ASSYPGLLEQY
TRBV5-6,TRBJ2-5,few,ASSKARGLYLKETQY
TRBV20-1,TRBJ2-3,many,SARVSGSASIQIEDTQY
TRBV10-3,TRBJ1-6,few,AISESGAGSSYNSPLH
TRBV5-5,TRBJ2-6,-,ASSLGVSSSGANVLT